The 16 T cell receptor beta chains below come from one sample, sequenced in a study of T cell changes during pregnancy in multiple sclerosis. Clones were read by immunoSEQ multiplex PCR, and TCRdb kept only the in-frame ones, dropping some. The table includes tens of thousands of clones, roughly 95% detected once. The source material was peripheral blood, sampled in the third trimester of pregnancy. The receptors originated from a female donor in good health, enrolled as a control in a pregnancy study.

The chain is built from TRBV27 and TRBJ1-2, with D possibly matching TRBD1 (6 bases). Trimming pared 4 bases from V and 4 bases from J, leaving 10 bases between. The CDR3 sequence is 13 residues long. Germline V lookup: CDR1 MNHEY, CDR2 SMNVEV (reference sequence). CDR3 in amino acids: CASSSRGGYGYTF. DNA for the CDR3: TGTGCCAGCAGTTCCAGGGGTGGCTATGGCTACACCTTC.

This chain links TRBV11-3 with TRBJ2-2; 12 nucleotides agree with TRBD2. V gave up 5 bases and J gave up 6 bases; unmatched junction bases: 4. The CDR3 extends over 15 amino acids. CDR1 SGHNT and CDR2 YENEEA come from the germline V gene. CDR3 loop: CASSQLAGGAGELFF. CDR3 sequence (DNA): TGTGCCAGCAGCCAACTAGCGGGAGGAGCCGGGGAGCTGTTTTTT.

The chain couples TRBV5-5 to TRBJ2-7; no definite D call. CDR1 SGHKS and CDR2 YYEKEE come from the germline V gene (reference sequence). The CDR3 consists of 16 residues. Trimming took off 0 bases at V and 0 bases at J, with 13 bases between the two ends. CDR3 bases: TGTGCCAGCAGCTTGGGATTCCGTCAGTTCTCCTACGAGCAGTACTTC. The encoded protein is CASSLGFRQFSYEQYF.

The V call is TRBV5-6, the J call TRBJ2-7; TRBD2 matches at 8 bases. This CDR3 is 14 amino acids long. Germline-derived CDR1 and CDR2 are SGHDT and YYEEEE. V trimming: 2 bases; J trimming: 4 bases; junction bases outside the gene matches: 5. CDR3 DNA: TGTGCCAGCAGCTTCGACAGCGGGAGATACGAGCAGTACTTC. Residues: CASSFDSGRYEQYF.

The chain is built from TRBV5-1 and TRBJ2-1; 14 nucleotides line up with TRBD2. CDR1 is SGHRS and CDR2 is YFSETQ in the germline V gene. With V trimmed by 7 bases and J by 8 bases, 8 bases remained unmatched. The CDR3 totals 15 residues. The CDR3 bases are TGCGCCAGCTGCCCAGGGACTAGCGGGAGAGATGAGCAGTTCTTC. This codes for CASCPGTSGRDEQFF.

The V call is TRBV18, the J call TRBJ2-7; D might be TRBD2 (5 bases). The CDR3 is made up of 14 amino acids. V was trimmed by 2 bases and J by 0 bases, leaving 8 bases between them. The germline gives CDR1 KGHSH, CDR2 LQKENI. The CDR3 loop reads CASSPEGSSYEQYF. As DNA, the CDR3 is TGTGCCAGCTCACCAGAGGGCAGCTCCTACGAGCAGTACTTC.

This chain links TRBV11-2 with TRBJ2-5, with 8 bases that match TRBD2. The CDR3 runs 15 residues. The germline gives CDR1 SGHAT, CDR2 FQNNGV. Losses at the gene ends were 1 base for V and 3 bases for J; bases not matched to a gene: 4. CDR3 in DNA: TGTGCCAGCAGCTTAGCGGGAGGGTGGGAAGAGACCCAGTACTTC. Protein: CASSLAGGWEETQYF. Full variable domain (remainder filled in from reference TRBV11-2 and TRBJ2-5): EAGVAQSPRYKIIEKRQSVAFWCNPISGHATLYWYQQILGQGPKLLIQFQNNGVVDDSQLPKDRFSAERLKGVDSTLKIQPAKLEDSAVYLCASSLAGGWEETQYFGPGTRLLVL.

The chain has TRBV28 and TRBJ1-5; 8 bases align to TRBD1. The CDR3 has 17 amino acids. CDR1 MDHEN and CDR2 SYDVKM come from the germline V gene. Trimming removed 1 base from V and 5 bases from J; junction bases left unmatched: 10. In DNA, the CDR3 is TGTGCCAGCAGTTTATTCGGGACAGGTTTTAACGATCAGCCCCAGCATTTT. It is translated as CASSLFGTGFNDQPQHF.

This chain uses TRBV2 with TRBJ1-1; D is unclear. CDR3 length equals 12 residues. Germline-derived CDR1 and CDR2 are SNHLY and FYNNEI. Trimming cost V 6 bases and J 11 bases, with 16 bases left between them. CDR3 sequence reads: CASRETVADAFF. The CDR3 nucleotides are TGTGCCAGCAGGGAGACCGTCGCCGACGCTTTCTTT.

The V call is TRBV30, the J call TRBJ2-5; 8 positions match TRBD1. V lost 1 base and J lost 12; bases outside the gene matches: 10. Germline loops: CDR1 GTSNPN, CDR2 SVGIG (reference sequence). The CDR3 runs to 13 residues. Written as DNA, the CDR3 is TGTGCCTGGAGTGCCCGACAGGGGTGGGAGGAGTACTTC. This codes for CAWSARQGWEEYF.

This rearrangement joins TRBV5-1 to TRBJ1-1; D may be TRBD1 (6 bases). Germline V gives CDR1 SGHRS, CDR2 YFSETQ. The CDR3 sequence is 13 residues long. Trimming took off 7 bases at V and 5 bases at J, with 15 bases between the two ends. The CDR3, as DNA: TGCGCCAGCGGAAAGGGGGTAGGGACTGAAGCTTTCTTT. Translating it yields CASGKGVGTEAFF.

J is TRBJ1-3 and V is TRBV7-9; D gene ambiguous. Germline CDR1 and CDR2: SEHNR and FQNEAQ (reference sequence). Trimming removed 3 bases at V and 4 bases at J, with 10 bases between. CDR3 size: 14 residues. The DNA for the CDR3 is TGTGCCAGCAGCTTGACAACGTCCGGAAACACCATATATTTT. Translating gives CASSLTTSGNTIYF.

Here the CDR3 reads CASRTGTSYEQYF. The CDR3 DNA is TGTGCCAGCAGAACCGGGACTTCATACGAGCAGTACTTC. The chain joins TRBV5-4 to TRBJ2-7; a possible D gene is TRBD2 (6 bases). Germline V gene sequence: CDR1 SGHNT, CDR2 YYREEE (reference sequence). This CDR3 spans 13 amino acids. V was shortened by 5 bases and J by 4 bases, with 13 bases between the two germline ends.

The chain combines TRBV11-3 with TRBJ2-1; TRBD2 aligns across 9 bases. The V segment lost 1 base and the J segment 7 bases; nucleotides outside the gene matches: 8. Looked up from germline, CDR1 is SGHNT and CDR2 is YENEEA. The CDR3 has 16 amino acids. CDR3 DNA: TGTGCCAGCAGCTTAGGTACCTTTAGCGGGAGTAATGAGCAGTTCTTC. Translation: CASSLGTFSGSNEQFF.

The J gene is TRBJ2-1, the V gene TRBV5-4; 11 bases are a match to TRBD2. The V and J ends lost 3 bases and 3 bases, in that order; junction bases with no gene match: 2. The CDR3 length is 15 residues. Looked up from germline, CDR1 is SGHNT and CDR2 is YYREEE (reference sequence). CDR3 nucleotide sequence: TGTGCCAGCAGCTCGGGACTAGCGGTCTACAATGAGCAGTTCTTC. It specifies CASSSGLAVYNEQFF.

The rearrangement uses TRBV11-2 and TRBJ2-3; 9 bases fit TRBD2. The CDR3 totals 15 residues. V lost 5 bases to trimming and J lost 6 bases; unmatched junction nucleotides: 9. Germline V gives CDR1 SGHAT, CDR2 FQNNGV. The CDR3 DNA sequence: TGTGCCAGCAGCATCATAGCGGGAGTGGGGGATACGCAGTATTTT. It yields the protein CASSIIAGVGDTQYF.